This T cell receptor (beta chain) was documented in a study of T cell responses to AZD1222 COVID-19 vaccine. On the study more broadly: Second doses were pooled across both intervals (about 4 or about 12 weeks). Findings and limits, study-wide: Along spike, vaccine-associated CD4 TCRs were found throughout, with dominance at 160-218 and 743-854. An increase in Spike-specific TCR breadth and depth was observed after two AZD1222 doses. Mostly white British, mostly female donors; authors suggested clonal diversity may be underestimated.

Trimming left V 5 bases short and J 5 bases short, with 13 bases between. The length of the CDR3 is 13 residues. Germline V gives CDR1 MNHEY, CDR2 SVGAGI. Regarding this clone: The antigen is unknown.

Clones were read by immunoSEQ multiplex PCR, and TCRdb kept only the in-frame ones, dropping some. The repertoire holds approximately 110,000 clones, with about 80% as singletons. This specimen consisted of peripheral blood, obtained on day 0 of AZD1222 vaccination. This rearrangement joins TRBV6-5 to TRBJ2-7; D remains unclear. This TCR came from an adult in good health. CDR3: CASSQQPSDEQYF. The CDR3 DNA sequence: TGTGCCAGCAGTCAACAGCCTTCGGACGAGCAGTACTTC.